Listed here are 30 T cell receptor beta chains from one sample, sequenced in a study of shared clonotypes between healthy human individuals. The protocol was immunoSEQ multiplex PCR, while the TCRdb copy is restricted to in-frame clones and leaves out a portion. The sample yields some 700,000 clones, about 90% seen once. The sequenced material came from memory CD8+ T cells from PBMCs. The sample's subset: CD45RO+ cells pooled with CCR7-negative TemRA cells. These receptors originate from a man aged 18-30 years in good health. Some clones in this sample may be carry-over from other donors' samples.

The J gene is TRBJ2-1, the V gene TRBV7-9; 8 nucleotides match TRBD2. Germline CDR1 reads SEHNR; CDR2 reads FQNEAQ (reference sequence). The V and J ends lost 3 bases and 8 bases, in that order; junction bases with no gene match: 15. The CDR3 is 17 residues long. The CDR3 loop is CASSLGLAGLSAHEQFF. CDR3 nucleotide sequence: TGTGCCAGCAGCTTGGGGTTAGCGGGACTAAGCGCACATGAGCAGTTCTTC.

There are a few counts of this clone. This sequence joins TRBV6-6 and TRBJ1-5; weak D call: TRBD1 (5 bases). Germline CDR1 reads MNHNY; CDR2 reads SVGAGI (reference sequence). V was cut by 5 bases and J by 6 bases, with 11 bases left in between. The CDR3 runs 13 residues. The CDR3 here is CASSGSGIQPQHF. Written as DNA, the CDR3 is TGTGCCAGCAGTGGCTCAGGGATTCAGCCCCAGCATTTT.

In the case of this clone: A read error is likely here: a far larger clone is one base away. This sample also contains other DNA sequences that code for the same CDR3. The chain joins TRBV15 to TRBJ2-3, with D maybe TRBD2 (5 bases). The CDR3 sequence is 15 residues long. Germline V gene data show CDR1 as LNHNV and CDR2 as YYDKDF (reference sequence). CDR3 residues: CATSRGLSSTDTQYF. The CDR3 nucleotides read TGTGCCACCAGCAGAGGCCTCTCTAGCACGGATACGCAGTATTTT.

This chain connects TRBV5-4 to TRBJ2-7; 8 positions agree with TRBD1. Germline V lookup: CDR1 SGHNT, CDR2 YYREEE (reference sequence). V trimming: 0 bases; J trimming: 5 bases; junction bases outside the gene matches: 13. CDR3 size: 17 residues. As DNA, the CDR3 is TGTGCCAGCAGCTTGGCGATTAGGGCAGGGGGCAGCGACGAGCAGTACTTC. Translated: CASSLAIRAGGSDEQYF.

This clone was picked up one time. The rearrangement uses TRBV5-4 and TRBJ2-7; the match to TRBD1 covers 8 bases. Germline V lookup: CDR1 SGHNT, CDR2 YYREEE (reference sequence). The CDR3 contains 14 residues. V lost 4 bases and J lost 6; bases outside the gene matches: 9. The CDR3, as DNA: TGTGCCAGCAGCCTGACAGGGGTTCTGGTCGAGCAGTACTTC. This encodes CASSLTGVLVEQYF.

In DNA form, the CDR3 reads TGCGCCAGCAGCCAAGCTTCAGTGAACACTGAAGCTTTCTTT. Its translation is CASSQASVNTEAFF. The chain joins TRBV4-1 to TRBJ1-1; D not resolved. CDR1 is MGHRA, CDR2 YSYEKL, per germline. V lost 1 base to trimming and J lost 0 bases, with 6 bases between them. CDR3 length equals 14 residues.

This chain links TRBV7-9 with TRBJ2-2; D is unclear. The V gene lost 6 bases and the J gene lost 2 bases, with 4 bases spanning the gap. In germline, CDR1 is SEHNR, CDR2 FQNEAQ (reference sequence). The length of the CDR3 is 12 residues. The CDR3: CASRRNTGELFF. In DNA, the CDR3 is TGTGCCAGCAGACGCAACACCGGGGAGCTGTTTTTT.

The V and J genes are TRBV5-1 and TRBJ2-7, with D possibly matching TRBD2 (6 bases). Germline V gene data show CDR1 as SGHRS and CDR2 as YFSETQ. The CDR3 is made up of 15 amino acids. V was cut by 3 bases and J by 3 bases, with 16 bases left in between. CDR3 protein: CASSWRGTTDYEQYF. DNA for the CDR3: TGCGCCAGCAGCTGGAGGGGAACGACGGACTACGAGCAGTACTTC.

This clone was counted a few times. This sequence joins TRBV6-1 and TRBJ2-1, with a weak D call TRBD1 (6 bases). V was clipped by 5 bases and J by 9 bases, with 17 bases between them. CDR3 size: 14 residues. The germline CDR1 and CDR2 sequences are MNHNS and SASEGT. This CDR3 reads CASSQTLEGVEQFF. DNA of the CDR3: TGTGCCAGCAGTCAAACTCTAGAGGGGGTTGAGCAGTTCTTC.

The chain employs TRBV5-1 and TRBJ2-1; TRBD1 matches 8 bases. Germline lookup yields CDR1 SGHRS and CDR2 YFSETQ. CDR3 length: 15 amino acids. V lost 3 bases and J lost 0; bases outside the gene matches: 2. CDR3 loop: CASSWDRSSYNEQFF. In DNA form, the CDR3 reads TGCGCCAGCAGCTGGGACAGGAGCTCCTACAATGAGCAGTTCTTC. The full variable domain, rest sourced from reference TRBV5-1 and TRBJ2-1, is KAGVTQTPRYLIKTRGQQVTLSCSPISGHRSVSWYQQTPGQGLQFLFEYFSETQRNKGNFPGRFSGRQFSNSRSEMNVSTLELGDSALYLCASSWDRSSYNEQFFGPGTRLTVL.

The sample holds one count of this clone. CDR3: CASSLIGTGVAGELFF. DNA of the CDR3: TGTGCCAGCAGTTTAATCGGGACAGGGGTCGCCGGGGAGCTGTTTTTT. The chain has TRBV27 and TRBJ2-2, with 10 nucleotides matching TRBD1. The V gene end was trimmed by 2 bases and the J gene end by 6 bases; junction bases not matched to a gene: 6. CDR1 and CDR2 from the germline V gene are MNHEY and SMNVEV (reference sequence). The length of the CDR3 is 16 residues.

The chain links TRBV7-2 to TRBJ2-3; D not resolved. Trimming left V 0 bases short and J 4 bases short, with 17 bases between. Germline CDR1 SGHTA, CDR2 FQGNSA. The CDR3 contains 17 residues. CDR3 loop: CASSLAGLSAFPDTQYF. The DNA for the CDR3 is TGTGCCAGCAGCTTAGCTGGCCTATCCGCGTTCCCAGATACGCAGTATTTT. Filled out from reference TRBV7-2 and TRBJ2-3, the complete variable domain reads GAGVSQSPSNKVTEKGKDVELRCDPISGHTALYWYRQSLGQGLEFLIYFQGNSAPDKSGLPSDRFSAERTGGSVSTLTIQRTQQEDSAVYLCASSLAGLSAFPDTQYFGPGTRLTVL.

This chain joins TRBV11-2 and TRBJ2-2, with TRBD2 as a possible D gene (6 bases). The V gene lost 6 bases and the J gene lost 3 bases, with 14 bases spanning the gap. The CDR3 sequence is 15 residues long. Germline V gene sequence: CDR1 SGHAT, CDR2 FQNNGV. The chain's CDR3 is CASRPWDSYTGELFF. The DNA of the CDR3 is TGTGCCAGCAGACCTTGGGACTCCTACACCGGGGAGCTGTTTTTT.

The V and J genes are TRBV13 and TRBJ2-6; D perhaps matches TRBD2 (6 bases). Germline CDR1 is PRHDT and CDR2 is FYEKMQ (reference sequence). The CDR3 is 15 amino acids. Trimming removed 4 bases at V and 4 bases at J, with 11 bases between. CDR3 DNA sequence: TGTGCCAGCAGCTACCTCGGAGGGGGGGCCAACGTCCTGACTTTC. The encoded protein is CASSYLGGGANVLTF. The complete variable domain, with remaining parts taken from reference TRBV13 and TRBJ2-6, reads AAGVIQSPRHLIKEKRETATLKCYPIPRHDTVYWYQQGPGQDPQFLISFYEKMQSDKGSIPDRFSAQQFSDYHSELNMSSLELGDSALYFCASSYLGGGANVLTFGAGSRLTVL.

V usage is TRBV2 and J usage is TRBJ2-2; 11 positions match TRBD2. The trim removed 1 base at V and 8 bases at J, leaving 3 bases unmatched. Germline CDR1 SNHLY, CDR2 FYNNEI. There are 15 residues in the CDR3. As DNA, the CDR3 is TGTGCCAGCAGTGAAGTATTAGCGGGAGGGGGGGAGCTGTTTTTT. This encodes CASSEVLAGGGELFF.

This clone was counted a single time. CDR3 sequence: CASSLAVTDTQYF. DNA for the CDR3: TGTGCCAGTAGTTTAGCGGTTACAGATACGCAGTATTTT. The V and J genes are TRBV19 and TRBJ2-3; D is possibly TRBD2 (6 bases). V gave up 5 bases and J gave up 3 bases, with 9 bases separating them. This CDR3 is 13 amino acids long. Germline loops: CDR1 LNHDA, CDR2 SQIVND (reference sequence).

This clone was counted once. The gene calls are TRBV5-4 and TRBJ2-7, with 11 bases fitting TRBD2. The V segment lost 2 bases and the J segment 6 bases; nucleotides outside the gene matches: 7. The CDR3 sequence is 15 residues long. Germline V gives CDR1 SGHNT, CDR2 YYREEE (reference sequence). In DNA form, the CDR3 reads TGTGCCAGCAGCTTCCTAGCGGGAGGTTCTCCCGAGCAGTACTTC. As protein: CASSFLAGGSPEQYF.

This clone was observed a handful of times. The chain is built from TRBV10-2 and TRBJ1-1; D is ambiguous. The CDR3 length is 11 residues. Germline values: CDR1 WSHSY, CDR2 SAAADI. V lost 10 bases and J lost 3, with 9 bases in between. CDR3 coding DNA: TGCGCCACCGCCTTGGACACTGAAGCTTTCTTT. It is translated as CATALDTEAFF.

The V and J genes are TRBV7-9 and TRBJ2-7, with TRBD2 matching over 7 bases. The CDR3 spans 13 residues. With V trimmed by 5 bases and J by 2 bases, 3 bases remained unmatched. Per germline, CDR1 SEHNR and CDR2 FQNEAQ (reference sequence). In DNA form, the CDR3 reads TGTGCCAGCAGCGCTAGCGGACCCTACGAGCAGTACTTC. Protein product: CASSASGPYEQYF.

The chain employs TRBV7-9 and TRBJ2-7; unclear D gene. V was cut by 2 bases and J by 4 bases, with 3 bases left in between. The CDR3 is 11 residues long. Germline assignment: CDR1 SEHNR and CDR2 FQNEAQ (reference sequence). CDR3 region: CASSLWYEQYF. CDR3 in DNA: TGTGCCAGCAGCTTATGGTACGAGCAGTACTTC.

This clone was seen at least ten times. This sequence joins TRBV2 and TRBJ1-2; D might be TRBD1 (5 bases). V lost 6 bases and J lost 2, with 13 bases in between. CDR3 length equals 14 residues. Germline V gene sequence: CDR1 SNHLY, CDR2 FYNNEI. The CDR3 region is CASRVGRGNYGYTF. For the CDR3, the DNA is TGTGCCAGCAGGGTTGGTCGGGGGAACTATGGCTACACCTTC.

In its sample, this clone was seen a few times. The chain uses TRBV2 and TRBJ1-2; possible D gene TRBD1, 5 bases. The CDR3 spans 14 residues. Germline CDR1 reads SNHLY; CDR2 reads FYNNEI. V dropped 4 bases and J dropped 4 bases, with 13 bases sitting between them. CDR3 sequence (DNA): TGTGCCAGCAGTGTCCGCAGGGTTCTCTATGGCTACACCTTC. It specifies CASSVRRVLYGYTF.

The chain couples TRBV2 to TRBJ2-7; 11 bases map to TRBD2. This CDR3 contains 15 residues. CDR1 SNHLY and CDR2 FYNNEI come from the germline V gene. The V segment lost 2 bases and the J segment 2 bases; nucleotides outside the gene matches: 2. The CDR3 loop is CASSELAGGPYEQYF. As DNA, the CDR3 is TGTGCCAGCAGTGAACTAGCGGGAGGCCCCTACGAGCAGTACTTC.

This clone occurred once. The chain carries TRBV9 and TRBJ2-6; tentatively, D is TRBD1 (7 bases). V was trimmed by 5 bases and J by 0 bases, leaving 21 bases between them. The CDR3 has 19 amino acids. Germline V gene lookup returns CDR1 SGDLS and CDR2 YYNGEE. The CDR3 bases are TGTGCCAGCAGGCGGGATGGGGGACAGATTAGCTCTGGGGCCAACGTCCTGACTTTC. Its protein product is CASRRDGGQISSGANVLTF.

The chain joins TRBV10-3 to TRBJ1-3, with D uncertain. This CDR3 is 12 amino acids long. Trimming removed 7 bases at V and 8 bases at J, with 12 bases between. The germline gives CDR1 ENHRY, CDR2 SYGVKD. CDR3: CAIKNNEDTIYF. The CDR3 DNA follows: TGTGCCATCAAGAACAATGAGGACACCATATATTTT.

The V call is TRBV25-1, the J call TRBJ1-2; weak D call: TRBD1 (5 bases). CDR3 length: 14 amino acids. The V gene lost 5 bases and the J gene lost 4 bases, with 14 bases spanning the gap. Germline CDR1 MGHDK, CDR2 SYGVNS. CDR3 residues: CASSRAGTFYGYTF. The CDR3 DNA follows: TGTGCCAGCAGTAGAGCCGGGACTTTCTATGGCTACACCTTC.

J is TRBJ1-2 and V is TRBV7-2; D is possibly TRBD1 (5 bases). Trimming took off 0 bases at V and 8 bases at J, with 7 bases between the two ends. The CDR3 loop spans 12 amino acids. Germline V gene sequence: CDR1 SGHTA, CDR2 FQGNSA. CDR3 nucleotides: TGTGCCAGCAGCTTAGCTTGGGGGGGCTACACCTTC. This codes for CASSLAWGGYTF.

This chain links TRBV15 with TRBJ2-2, with TRBD2 matching over 10 bases. CDR3 length: 16 residues. The germline CDR1 and CDR2 sequences are LNHNV and YYDKDF (reference sequence). V lost 3 bases to trimming and J lost 1 base; unmatched junction nucleotides: 2. CDR3 sequence reads: CATSSPSGRNTGELFF. CDR3 nucleotide sequence: TGTGCCACCAGCAGTCCTAGCGGGAGGAACACCGGGGAGCTGTTTTTT.

About this clone: At the DNA level, this CDR3 is encoded by other sequences in the same sample as well. The chain combines TRBV27 with TRBJ2-1; 12 bases agree with TRBD2. V lost 5 bases, J lost 7 bases, and 6 bases stayed unmatched. Germline CDR1 reads MNHEY; CDR2 reads SMNVEV (reference sequence). The CDR3 is 15 residues long. This CDR3 reads CASSLLAGGPNEQFF. The CDR3 DNA follows: TGTGCCAGCAGTCTTCTAGCGGGAGGGCCAAATGAGCAGTTCTTC.

The chain combines TRBV28 with TRBJ2-5; D ambiguous. This CDR3 is built from 10 residues. Germline V gene data show CDR1 as MDHEN and CDR2 as SYDVKM. V lost 8 bases to trimming and J lost 11 bases, with 12 bases between them. DNA of the CDR3: TGTGCCAGCTTATACCTAACACAGTACTTC. Translation: CASLYLTQYF.